This T cell receptor beta chain comes out of a study of blood T cell repertoires in COVID-19. The table came from immunoSEQ multiplex PCR; TCRdb's copy has only in-frame clones and leaves some out. Of about 140,000 clones in the sample, around three quarters were seen once. J gave up 6 bases and V 2 bases, and 3 bases lay outside the gene matches. The germline gives CDR1 SGHNT, CDR2 YYREEE (reference sequence). This CDR3 has 14 residues. This clonotype was obtained from a man between 60 and 70 years old with acute or convalescent COVID-19. Sequenced input: peripheral blood. The genes are TRBV5-4 and TRBJ2-2; 8 bases are a match to TRBD2. CDR3 sequence: CASSLQAGAGELFF. In DNA form, the CDR3 reads TGTGCCAGCAGCTTACAAGCGGGAGCCGGGGAGCTGTTTTTT.